This TCR beta chain emerged from a study of long-term antiretroviral therapy in people with HIV. Study results and limitations: Pre-ART clonal expansion yielded clones that dominated the repertoire at all time points. Following ART, diversity rose but still fell short of transplant donor controls.

Run at survey level, the immunoSEQ assay was version v3.0. Assay: immunoSEQ multiplex PCR; the TCRdb copy retains only in-frame clones and omits some. Of about 32,000 clones in the sample, about 98% were seen once. On this clone itself: Its antigen is not known.

The V gene's germline CDR1 is SGHVS and CDR2 FQNEAQ. The V gene lost 2 bases and the J gene lost 7 bases, with 12 bases spanning the gap. The CDR3 extends over 14 amino acids. The chain is built from TRBV7-8 and TRBJ2-1; D possibly uses TRBD1 or TRBD2 (5 bases each). The specimen comprised unsorted PBMCs, sampled 7.6 years after starting antiretroviral therapy. This sequence originates from a man aged 25 to 45 with HIV. Here the CDR3 DNA reads TGTGCCAGCAGCTTATCCGGGTGGGGGAATGAGCAGTTCTTC. This codes for CASSLSGWGNEQFF.